This T cell receptor beta chain was profiled in a study of blood T cell repertoires in COVID-19. V was clipped by 5 bases and J by 0 bases; unmatched bases: 3. In germline, CDR1 is SGHAT, CDR2 FQNNGV. This CDR3 region has 15 residues. The repertoire was sequenced with immunoSEQ multiplex PCR; TCRdb's copy has only in-frame clones and lacks some. The table lists some 70,000 clones, approximately 90% of them singletons, with 2.5% to 3.5% in the top ten. The specimen sequenced was peripheral blood. The rearrangement uses TRBV11-2 and TRBJ1-3, with 8 bases fitting TRBD1. This receptor was obtained from a man between 65 and 85 years old with active or convalescent COVID-19. CDR3: CASSKGTGSGNTIYF. The CDR3 DNA follows: TGTGCCAGCAGCAAAGGGACAGGCTCTGGAAACACCATATATTTT.